Following are 27 T cell receptor beta chains from one sample sequenced in a study of cytomegalovirus exposure and HLA in healthy donors. Primers for the PCR totalled 60 Vbeta and 13 Jbeta. The method was immunoSEQ multiplex PCR; TCRdb's version includes in-frame clones alone and lacks a portion of them. The data hold around 150,000 clones, with about 80% observed a single time. Sequencing was carried out using PBMCs. These receptors came from a man aged 35-49 years in good health and CMV-seronegative.

As regards this clone: The sample holds other DNA sequences that translate to the same CDR3. The chain recombines TRBV6-4 with TRBJ2-1, with 8 bases aligning to TRBD2. There are 14 residues in the CDR3. CDR1 and CDR2 (germline): MRHNA, SNTAGT. V lost 2 bases to trimming and J lost 4 bases; unmatched junction nucleotides: 1. CDR3 loop: CASSDAGGYNEQFF. In DNA, the CDR3 is TGTGCCAGCAGTGACGCGGGAGGTTACAATGAGCAGTTCTTC.

This chain connects TRBV5-4 to TRBJ2-7; 11 bases fit TRBD1. The germline V gene encodes CDR1 SGHNT and CDR2 YYREEE (reference sequence). The CDR3 sequence is 15 residues long. J gave up 4 bases and V 4 bases, and 7 bases lay outside the gene matches. CDR3 region: CASSMKDRGLYEQYF. The DNA of the CDR3 is TGTGCCAGCAGCATGAAGGACAGGGGGCTATACGAGCAGTACTTC. The entire variable domain, with the rest obtained from reference TRBV5-4 and TRBJ2-7, is as follows: ETGVTQSPTHLIKTRGQQVTLRCSSQSGHNTVSWYQQALGQGPQFIFQYYREEENGRGNFPPRFSGLQFPNYSSELNVNALELDDSALYLCASSMKDRGLYEQYFGPGTRLTVT.

The rearrangement links TRBV6-1 to TRBJ1-2; 10 bases match TRBD1. Losses at the gene ends were 5 bases for V and 7 bases for J; bases not matched to a gene: 7. The CDR3 spans 14 residues. Germline values: CDR1 MNHNS, CDR2 SASEGT. The CDR3 spells CASSIDRGLVGYTF. The CDR3 DNA reads as TGTGCCAGCAGTATCGACAGGGGGCTAGTTGGCTACACCTTC.

This chain joins TRBV5-1 and TRBJ2-2, with TRBD2 matching 14 bases. Per germline, CDR1 SGHRS and CDR2 YFSETQ. V dropped 4 bases and J dropped 4; count of bases not matched to a gene: 12. The length of the CDR3 is 19 residues. CDR3 in amino acids: CASSPGLAGGTPVTGELFF. The CDR3 region has the DNA TGCGCCAGCAGCCCCGGACTAGCGGGAGGAACTCCGGTCACCGGGGAGCTGTTTTTT.

This rearrangement joins TRBV6-1 to TRBJ1-4; D is ambiguous. This CDR3 region has 14 residues. Germline CDR1 MNHNS, CDR2 SASEGT. Trimming stripped 8 bases from V and 8 bases from J, with 18 bases between. As DNA, the CDR3 is TGTGCCAGCTGCCGGGAACCGCGAGGCGAAAAACTGTTTTTT. Its protein product is CASCREPRGEKLFF.

This sequence joins TRBV28 and TRBJ2-7; D not certain. CDR3 length equals 14 residues. Deletions cut 3 bases from V and 9 bases from J, with 18 bases between. Germline CDR1 and CDR2: MDHEN and SYDVKM. The CDR3 loop is CASSFSSGNNGQYF. The CDR3 nucleotides read TGTGCCAGCAGTTTTTCATCAGGAAACAACGGGCAGTACTTC.

This clone was picked up one time. The chain couples TRBV28 to TRBJ2-5; D is uncertain. Germline values: CDR1 MDHEN, CDR2 SYDVKM. Trimming stripped 3 bases from V and 3 bases from J, with 11 bases between. The CDR3 covers 14 residues. CDR3 residues: CASSFLSTKETQYF. The CDR3 DNA reads as TGTGCCAGCAGTTTCTTGAGTACCAAAGAGACCCAGTACTTC.

This chain joins TRBV28 and TRBJ2-1; tentatively, D is TRBD1 (5 bases). V lost 3 bases to trimming and J lost 11 bases, with 17 bases between them. Germline CDR1 is MDHEN and CDR2 is SYDVKM. The CDR3 runs to 14 residues. The chain's CDR3 is CASSLQGSQKKQFF. In DNA, the CDR3 is TGTGCCAGCAGTTTGCAGGGTTCCCAAAAAAAGCAGTTCTTC.

The rearrangement joins TRBV11-2 to TRBJ2-3; no definite D call. Germline assignment: CDR1 SGHAT and CDR2 FQNNGV. V was cut by 5 bases and J by 6 bases, with 15 bases left in between. This CDR3 is 14 amino acids long. The CDR3 loop is CASSAGSAADTQYF. The CDR3 coding sequence is TGTGCCAGCAGCGCCGGGTCCGCGGCCGATACGCAGTATTTT.

The rearrangement joins TRBV10-2 to TRBJ2-1; 10 bases fit TRBD2. This CDR3 contains 15 residues. Germline V lookup: CDR1 WSHSY, CDR2 SAAADI. V trimming: 6 bases; J trimming: 6 bases; junction bases outside the gene matches: 8. The CDR3 sequence: CASRLGTSGINEQFF. The CDR3 nucleotides read TGCGCCAGCAGACTGGGAACTAGCGGGATCAATGAGCAGTTCTTC.

This clone has a single count. The rearrangement links TRBV29-1 to TRBJ2-2; 8 bases are shared with TRBD1. Per the germline V gene, CDR1 is SQVTM and CDR2 is ANQGSEA. Losses at the gene ends were 4 bases for V and 2 bases for J; bases not matched to a gene: 3. The CDR3 is 14 residues long. CDR3 residues: CSVGQGSNTGELFF. The CDR3 DNA follows: TGCAGCGTTGGACAGGGGTCCAACACCGGGGAGCTGTTTTTT.

This clone has just a few counts. The V call is TRBV30, the J call TRBJ1-5; no reliable D call. The CDR3 consists of 12 residues. Between the trimmed V and J ends, which lost 7 bases and 2 bases, there was a span of 9 bases. The germline V gene has CDR1 GTSNPN and CDR2 SVGIG (reference sequence). CDR3 sequence: CASSGGNQPQHF. CDR3 in DNA: TGTGCCTCCTCCGGGGGCAATCAGCCCCAGCATTTT.

The chain uses TRBV2 and TRBJ2-7; 10 positions match TRBD2. This CDR3 has 15 residues. V gave up 7 bases and J gave up 7 bases; unmatched junction bases: 13. CDR1 is SNHLY, CDR2 FYNNEI, per germline. The CDR3 spells CASKDQAGGPGEQYF. CDR3 coding DNA: TGTGCCAGCAAGGATCAAGCGGGAGGGCCGGGGGAGCAGTACTTC.

The J gene is TRBJ2-3, the V gene TRBV5-4; 13 nucleotides agree with TRBD2. Germline assignment: CDR1 SGHNT and CDR2 YYREEE (reference sequence). The trim removed 4 bases at V and 0 bases at J, leaving 11 bases unmatched. This CDR3 has 19 residues. The CDR3 loop is CASSPPPTSGRVSTDTQYF. In nucleotides, the CDR3 is TGTGCCAGCAGCCCGCCCCCTACTAGCGGGAGGGTAAGCACAGATACGCAGTATTTT.

The chain couples TRBV5-1 to TRBJ2-3, with D maybe TRBD2 (5 bases). CDR3 length: 15 residues. CDR1 and CDR2 from the germline V gene are SGHRS and YFSETQ. V was cut by 0 bases and J by 5 bases, with 13 bases left in between. The CDR3 loop reads CASSLGLPEGDTQYF. CDR3 sequence (DNA): TGCGCCAGCAGCTTGGGACTGCCCGAGGGAGATACGCAGTATTTT.

Concerning this clone itself: An end of the junction differs from the germline gene, which may be a read error. CDR3 loop: CASSLGPAGENSQYF. DNA of the CDR3: TGTGCCAGCAGCTTAGGTCCCGCGGGTGAGAACAGTCAGTACTTC. This chain links TRBV7-2 with TRBJ2-4, with D tentatively TRBD2 (5 bases). Per the germline V gene, CDR1 is SGHTA and CDR2 is FQGNSA. The CDR3 covers 15 residues. Variable domain in full (rest from reference TRBV7-2 and TRBJ2-4): GAGVSQSPSNKVTEKGKDVELRCDPISGHTALYWYRQSLGQGLEFLIYFQGNSAPDKSGLPSDRFSAERTGGSVSTLTIQRTQQEDSAVYLCASSLGPAGENSQYFGAGTRLSVL.

This clone came up a few times. The chain employs TRBV7-2 and TRBJ2-2; D not certain. V lost 0 bases to trimming and J lost 6 bases, with 5 bases between them. Germline values: CDR1 SGHTA, CDR2 FQGNSA. The CDR3 runs to 13 residues. The CDR3 loop reads CASSLAPSGELFF. The CDR3 nucleotides read TGTGCCAGCAGCTTAGCCCCTTCCGGGGAGCTGTTTTTT.

V is TRBV6-6 and J is TRBJ2-7, with D tentatively TRBD2 (6 bases). Trimming took 0 bases from V and 6 from J, leaving 18 bases between them. Germline V CDR1 and CDR2: MNHNY, SVGAGI (reference sequence). This CDR3 is built from 16 residues. This CDR3 reads CASSYSSGRDPREQYF. CDR3 coding DNA: TGTGCCAGCAGTTACTCCTCTGGGCGGGACCCTCGCGAGCAGTACTTC.

The CDR3 coding sequence is TGTGCCAGCAGTTACTCCAGGGACAGGTCCTACGAGCAGTACTTC. It yields the protein CASSYSRDRSYEQYF. This chain joins TRBV6-5 and TRBJ2-7; 8 nucleotides align to TRBD1. The CDR3 has 15 residues. The germline gives CDR1 MNHEY, CDR2 SVGAGI. V trimming: 0 bases; J trimming: 1 base; junction bases outside the gene matches: 2.

This clone was detected once. The J gene is TRBJ1-5, the V gene TRBV6-1; possibly TRBD1 for D (5 bases). Germline CDR1 and CDR2: MNHNS and SASEGT. Trimming left V 5 bases short and J 6 bases short, with 14 bases between. The CDR3 totals 14 residues. The CDR3 DNA sequence: TGTGCCAGCAGTCCGACAGCCCCCGGTCAGCCCCAGCATTTT. It specifies CASSPTAPGQPQHF.

V and J are TRBV6-1 and TRBJ2-1; D is ambiguous. Between the trimmed V and J ends, which lost 6 bases and 0 bases, there was a span of 9 bases. CDR3 length: 14 amino acids. Germline-derived CDR1 and CDR2 are MNHNS and SASEGT. The CDR3 loop reads CASRFDISYNEQFF. CDR3 coding DNA: TGTGCCAGCAGGTTCGACATCTCCTACAATGAGCAGTTCTTC.

This clone was detected only a few times. The chain recombines TRBV6-5 with TRBJ1-1; D gene ambiguous. This CDR3 is built from 12 residues. CDR1 is MNHEY and CDR2 is SVGAGI in the germline V gene. Trimming took 6 bases from V and 2 from J, leaving 7 bases between them. CDR3 in amino acids: CASSKSNTEAFF. Written as DNA, the CDR3 is TGTGCCAGCAGCAAATCCAACACTGAAGCTTTCTTT.

This chain links TRBV9 with TRBJ1-1, with 12 bases matching TRBD1. The CDR3 is 15 residues long. CDR1 SGDLS and CDR2 YYNGEE come from the germline V gene. J was trimmed by 5 bases and V by 3 bases; bases with no gene match: 5. The CDR3 DNA sequence: TGTGCCAGCAGCGGGGGACAGGGGGCTGGGACTGAAGCTTTCTTT. The encoded protein is CASSGGQGAGTEAFF.

V and J are TRBV4-1 and TRBJ2-1, with 13 bases identical to TRBD2. The germline gives CDR1 MGHRA, CDR2 YSYEKL. V trimming: 5 bases; J trimming: 10 bases; junction bases outside the gene matches: 8. The CDR3 has 15 amino acids. The DNA of the CDR3 is TGCGCCAGCAGCAGGGATCCGGGACTAGCGGGGGAGCAGTTCTTC. Its translation: CASSRDPGLAGEQFF.

This chain links TRBV7-9 with TRBJ2-1; 9 bases agree with TRBD1. J gave up 4 bases and V 3 bases, and 4 bases lay outside the gene matches. Germline assignment: CDR1 SEHNR and CDR2 FQNEAQ (reference sequence). The length of the CDR3 is 15 residues. The CDR3 DNA is TGTGCCAGCAGCTTGGGGACAGGGAAGTACAATGAGCAGTTCTTC. Residues: CASSLGTGKYNEQFF.

V gene TRBV28 combines with J gene TRBJ1-1; 9 nucleotides align to TRBD1. Germline V gene data show CDR1 as MDHEN and CDR2 as SYDVKM. V shed 5 bases and J 1 base; nucleotides not matched to a gene: 5. This CDR3 spans 15 amino acids. CDR3 nucleotides: TGTGCCAGCAGTATGAGGGGACAGGGGAACACTGAAGCTTTCTTT. As protein: CASSMRGQGNTEAFF.

The V call is TRBV19, the J call TRBJ2-3; TRBD2 aligns across 14 bases. The CDR3 is 20 amino acids. The V segment lost 1 base and the J segment 0 bases; nucleotides outside the gene matches: 9. Germline CDR1 and CDR2: LNHDA and SQIVND (reference sequence). CDR3 sequence reads: CASSIVPGTSGRTSTDTQYF. For the CDR3, the DNA is TGTGCCAGTAGTATAGTCCCCGGGACTAGCGGGAGAACTAGCACAGATACGCAGTATTTT.